The T cell receptor (beta chain) described here comes from a study of CD8 T cells in Susac syndrome. Random hexamers were used to reverse transcribe about 0.5 to 1 ug of RNA. TCR beta CDR3 was amplified by immunoSEQ multiplex PCR. This amplification extended across 54 Vbeta and 13 Jbeta segments. A single record per CDR3 protein comes from TCRdb applying MiXCR to the immunoSEQ multiplex PCR reads. The repertoire holds about 120,000 distinct CDR3 sequences, with 80% to 95% as singletons. CDR1 MNHEY and CDR2 SVGAGI come from the germline V gene. The CDR3 sequence is 14 residues long. Trimming stripped 6 bases from V and 2 bases from J, with 13 bases between. Sequencing of TCR beta was performed on blood CD8+ T cells and on blood CD4+ T cells.

This receptor was taken from a human donor in good health. The sample was CD4+ T cells from PBMCs. The V call is TRBV6-5, the J call TRBJ1-2; possibly TRBD1 for D (5 bases). This CDR3 is CASSYMGLNYGYTF. DNA of the CDR3: TGTGCCAGCAGCTACATGGGGCTCAACTATGGCTACACCTTC.